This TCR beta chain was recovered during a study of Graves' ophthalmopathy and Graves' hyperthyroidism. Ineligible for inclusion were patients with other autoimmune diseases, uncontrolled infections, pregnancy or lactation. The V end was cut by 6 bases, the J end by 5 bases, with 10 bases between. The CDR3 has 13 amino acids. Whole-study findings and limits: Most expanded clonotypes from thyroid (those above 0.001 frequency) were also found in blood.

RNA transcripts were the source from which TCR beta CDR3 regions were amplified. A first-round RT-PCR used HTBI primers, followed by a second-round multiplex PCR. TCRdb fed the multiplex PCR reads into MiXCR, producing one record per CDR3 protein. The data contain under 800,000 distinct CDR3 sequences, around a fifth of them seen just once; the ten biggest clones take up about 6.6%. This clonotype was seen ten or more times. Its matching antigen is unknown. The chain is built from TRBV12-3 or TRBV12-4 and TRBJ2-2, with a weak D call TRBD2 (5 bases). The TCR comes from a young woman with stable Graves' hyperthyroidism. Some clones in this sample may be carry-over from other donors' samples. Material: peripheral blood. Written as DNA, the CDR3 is TGTGCCAGCAGGGGAGCCCCAACCGGGGAGCTGTTTTTT. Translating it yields CASRGAPTGELFF.